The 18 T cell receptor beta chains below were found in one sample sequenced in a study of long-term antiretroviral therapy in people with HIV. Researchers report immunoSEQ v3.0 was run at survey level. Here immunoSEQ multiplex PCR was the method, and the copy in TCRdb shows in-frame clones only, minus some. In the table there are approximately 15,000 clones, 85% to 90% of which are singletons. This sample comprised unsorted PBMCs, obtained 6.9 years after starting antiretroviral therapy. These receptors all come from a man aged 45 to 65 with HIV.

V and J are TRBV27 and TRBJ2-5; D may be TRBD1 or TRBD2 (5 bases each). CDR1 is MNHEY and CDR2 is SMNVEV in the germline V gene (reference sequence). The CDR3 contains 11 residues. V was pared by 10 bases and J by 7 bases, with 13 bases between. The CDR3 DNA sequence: TGTGCCACCGGCCCTGGGGGGACCCAGTACTTC. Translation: CATGPGGTQYF.

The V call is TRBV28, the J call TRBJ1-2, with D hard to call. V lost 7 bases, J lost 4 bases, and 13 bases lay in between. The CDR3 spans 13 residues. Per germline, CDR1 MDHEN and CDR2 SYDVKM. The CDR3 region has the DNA TGTGCCAGCACCTGGGAGGAGGGCTATGGCTACACCTTC. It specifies CASTWEEGYGYTF.

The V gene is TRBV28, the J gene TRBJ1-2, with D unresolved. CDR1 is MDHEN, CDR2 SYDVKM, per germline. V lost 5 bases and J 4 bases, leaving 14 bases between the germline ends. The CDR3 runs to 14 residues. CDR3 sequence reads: CASSPRNIGYGYTF. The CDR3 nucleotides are TGTGCCAGCAGTCCCAGGAACATAGGCTATGGCTACACCTTC.

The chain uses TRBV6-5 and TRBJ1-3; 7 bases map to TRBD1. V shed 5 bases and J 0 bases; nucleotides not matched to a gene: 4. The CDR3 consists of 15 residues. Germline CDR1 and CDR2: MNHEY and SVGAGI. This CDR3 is CASSGGTVSGNTIYF. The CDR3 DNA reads TGTGCCAGCAGTGGGGGGACAGTCTCTGGAAACACCATATATTTT.

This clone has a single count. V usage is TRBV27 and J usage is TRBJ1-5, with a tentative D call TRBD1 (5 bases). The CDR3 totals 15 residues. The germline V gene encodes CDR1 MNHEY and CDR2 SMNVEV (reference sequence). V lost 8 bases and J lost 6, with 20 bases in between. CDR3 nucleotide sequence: TGTGCCAGCCTCCACCTTGGGACGGATATTCAGCCCCAGCATTTT. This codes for CASLHLGTDIQPQHF.

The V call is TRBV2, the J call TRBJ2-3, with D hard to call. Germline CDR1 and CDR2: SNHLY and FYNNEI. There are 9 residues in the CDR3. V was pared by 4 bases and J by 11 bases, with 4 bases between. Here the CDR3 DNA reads TGTGCCAGCAGTGCGGAGCAGTATTTT. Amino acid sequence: CASSAEQYF.

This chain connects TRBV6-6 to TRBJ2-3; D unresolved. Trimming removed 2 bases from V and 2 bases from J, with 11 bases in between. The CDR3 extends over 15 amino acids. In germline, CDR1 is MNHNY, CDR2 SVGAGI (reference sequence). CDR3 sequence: CASSYGSPTTDTQYF. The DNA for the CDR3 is TGTGCCAGCAGTTACGGATCCCCAACCACAGATACGCAGTATTTT.

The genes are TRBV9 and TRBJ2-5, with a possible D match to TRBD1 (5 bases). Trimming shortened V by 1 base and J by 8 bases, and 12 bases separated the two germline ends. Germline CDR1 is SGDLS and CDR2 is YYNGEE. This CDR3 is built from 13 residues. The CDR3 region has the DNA TGTGCCAGCAGCGTACAGCAACAGGAAACCCAGTACTTC. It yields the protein CASSVQQQETQYF.

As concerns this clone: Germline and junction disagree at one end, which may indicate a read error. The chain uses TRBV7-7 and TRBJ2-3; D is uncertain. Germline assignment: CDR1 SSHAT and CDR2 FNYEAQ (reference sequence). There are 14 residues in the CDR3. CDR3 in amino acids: CASSLGGSSDTQYF. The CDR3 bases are TGTGCTAGCAGCTTAGGCGGAAGCTCAGATACGCAGTATTTT.

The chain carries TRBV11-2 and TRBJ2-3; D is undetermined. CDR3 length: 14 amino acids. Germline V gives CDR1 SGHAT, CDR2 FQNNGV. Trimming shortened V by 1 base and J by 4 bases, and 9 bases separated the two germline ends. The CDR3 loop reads CASSLVTLSDTQYF. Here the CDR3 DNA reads TGTGCCAGCAGCTTAGTGACACTCTCAGATACGCAGTATTTT.

The CDR3 DNA is TGCGCCAGCAGCCCCGGCGCGGGGTCAGATACGCAGTATTTT. It specifies CASSPGAGSDTQYF. The V gene is TRBV4-3, the J gene TRBJ2-3; D perhaps matches TRBD2 (6 bases). The CDR3 covers 14 residues. V was trimmed by 4 bases and J by 4 bases, leaving 12 bases between them. Germline V gene data show CDR1 as LGHNA and CDR2 as YSLEER.

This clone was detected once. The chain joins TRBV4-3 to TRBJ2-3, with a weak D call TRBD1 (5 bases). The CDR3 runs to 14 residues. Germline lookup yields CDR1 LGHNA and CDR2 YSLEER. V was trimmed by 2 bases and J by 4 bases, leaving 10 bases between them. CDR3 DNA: TGCGCCAGCAGCCAAAACAGGTTCCCAGATACGCAGTATTTT. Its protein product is CASSQNRFPDTQYF.

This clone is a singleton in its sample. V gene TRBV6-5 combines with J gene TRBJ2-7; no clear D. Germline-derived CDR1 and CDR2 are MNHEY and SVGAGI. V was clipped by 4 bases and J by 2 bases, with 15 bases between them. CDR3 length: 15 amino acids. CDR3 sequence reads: CASSWMESRAYEQYF. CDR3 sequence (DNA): TGTGCCAGCAGTTGGATGGAATCAAGGGCCTACGAGCAGTACTTC.

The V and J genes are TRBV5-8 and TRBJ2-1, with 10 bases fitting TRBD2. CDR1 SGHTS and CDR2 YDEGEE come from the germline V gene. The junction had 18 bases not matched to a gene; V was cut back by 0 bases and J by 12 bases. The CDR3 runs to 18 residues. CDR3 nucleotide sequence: TGTGCCAGCAGCTTGGGACCCGTAGGGACTAGCGTGCTTCTGGGGCAGTTCTTC. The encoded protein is CASSLGPVGTSVLLGQFF.

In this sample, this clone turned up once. For the CDR3, the DNA is TGTGCCTGGAGTGTTGGGCGGGAGGGACGCGTCAATGAGCAGTTCTTC. It encodes CAWSVGREGRVNEQFF. The V call is TRBV30, the J call TRBJ2-1; 9 positions agree with TRBD2. CDR3 length equals 16 residues. The germline CDR1 and CDR2 sequences are GTSNPN and SVGIG (reference sequence). Trimming took 0 bases from V and 6 from J; bases not matched to a gene: 9.

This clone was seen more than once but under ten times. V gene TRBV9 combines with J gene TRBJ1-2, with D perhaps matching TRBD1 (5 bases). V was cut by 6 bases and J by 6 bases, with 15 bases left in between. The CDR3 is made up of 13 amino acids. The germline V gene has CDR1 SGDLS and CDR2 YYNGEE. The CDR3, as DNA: TGTGCCAGCACTGCTAGTGGGGCCCATGGCTACACCTTC. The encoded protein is CASTASGAHGYTF.

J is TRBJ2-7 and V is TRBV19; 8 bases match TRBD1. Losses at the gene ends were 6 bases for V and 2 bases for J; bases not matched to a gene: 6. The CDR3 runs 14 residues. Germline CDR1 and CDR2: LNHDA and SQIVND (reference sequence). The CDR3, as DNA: TGTGCCAGTAGCAACAGGGGGACCACCTACGAGCAGTACTTC. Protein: CASSNRGTTYEQYF.

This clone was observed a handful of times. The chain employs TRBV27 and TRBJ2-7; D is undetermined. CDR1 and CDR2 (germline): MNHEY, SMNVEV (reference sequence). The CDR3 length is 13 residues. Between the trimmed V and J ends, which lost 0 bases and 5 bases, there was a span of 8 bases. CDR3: CASSLSGPNEQYF. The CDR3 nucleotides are TGTGCCAGCAGTTTATCTGGCCCCAACGAGCAGTACTTC.